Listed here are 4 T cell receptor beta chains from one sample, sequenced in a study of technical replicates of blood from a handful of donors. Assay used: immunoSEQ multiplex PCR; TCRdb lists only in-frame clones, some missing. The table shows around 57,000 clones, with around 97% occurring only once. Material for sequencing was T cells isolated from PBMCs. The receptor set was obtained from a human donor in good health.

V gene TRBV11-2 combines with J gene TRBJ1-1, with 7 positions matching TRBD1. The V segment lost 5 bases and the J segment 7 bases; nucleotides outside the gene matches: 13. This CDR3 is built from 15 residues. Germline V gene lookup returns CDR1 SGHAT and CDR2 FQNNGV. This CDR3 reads CASSRRQGGNDEAFF. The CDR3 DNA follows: TGTGCCAGCAGCCGCCGACAGGGTGGGAATGATGAAGCTTTCTTT.

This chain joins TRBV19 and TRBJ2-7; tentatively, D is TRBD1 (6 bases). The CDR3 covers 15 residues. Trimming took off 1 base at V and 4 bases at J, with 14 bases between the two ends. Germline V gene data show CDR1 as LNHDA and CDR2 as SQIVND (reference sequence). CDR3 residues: CASSIAQGKGYEQYF. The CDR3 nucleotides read TGTGCCAGTAGTATAGCCCAGGGGAAGGGTTACGAGCAGTACTTC.

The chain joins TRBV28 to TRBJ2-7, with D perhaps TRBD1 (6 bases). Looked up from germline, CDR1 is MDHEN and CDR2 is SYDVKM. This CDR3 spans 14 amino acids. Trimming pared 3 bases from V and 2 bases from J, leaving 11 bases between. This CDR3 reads CASSFFDRTYEQYF. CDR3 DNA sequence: TGTGCCAGCAGTTTCTTCGACAGGACCTACGAGCAGTACTTC.

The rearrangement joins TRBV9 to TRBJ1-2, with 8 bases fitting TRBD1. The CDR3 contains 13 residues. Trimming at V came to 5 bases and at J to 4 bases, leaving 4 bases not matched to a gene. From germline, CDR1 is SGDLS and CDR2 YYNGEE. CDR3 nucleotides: TGTGCCAGCAGTGGACAGGGATCCTATGGCTACACCTTC. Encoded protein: CASSGQGSYGYTF.